This entry concerns a single T cell receptor (beta chain). The antigen remains undetermined. The sample comes from a study of T cell responses to AZD1222 COVID-19 vaccine. Sequencing used immunoSEQ multiplex PCR; TCRdb keeps in-frame clones, though not all of them. The profile shows 200,000 to 250,000 clones, approximately 94% of them singletons. The V and J ends lost 6 bases and 2 bases, in that order; junction bases with no gene match: 7. Germline CDR1 is MDHEN and CDR2 is SYDVKM. The CDR3 consists of 15 residues. General study findings and limits: Females made up more of the donors, who were largely white British, and clonal diversity may have come out too low. When two AZD1222 doses had been given, Spike-specific TCR breadth and depth rose.

This receptor was identified in an adult who received the MenACWY meningococcal vaccine as a control. V gene TRBV28 combines with J gene TRBJ2-7, with 10 positions matching TRBD1. The source material was peripheral blood, sampled 28 days after the second dose of the MenACWY control vaccine. This chain's CDR3 is CASRPGTGETYEQYF. CDR3 coding DNA: TGTGCCAGCAGGCCCGGGACAGGGGAAACCTACGAGCAGTACTTC.